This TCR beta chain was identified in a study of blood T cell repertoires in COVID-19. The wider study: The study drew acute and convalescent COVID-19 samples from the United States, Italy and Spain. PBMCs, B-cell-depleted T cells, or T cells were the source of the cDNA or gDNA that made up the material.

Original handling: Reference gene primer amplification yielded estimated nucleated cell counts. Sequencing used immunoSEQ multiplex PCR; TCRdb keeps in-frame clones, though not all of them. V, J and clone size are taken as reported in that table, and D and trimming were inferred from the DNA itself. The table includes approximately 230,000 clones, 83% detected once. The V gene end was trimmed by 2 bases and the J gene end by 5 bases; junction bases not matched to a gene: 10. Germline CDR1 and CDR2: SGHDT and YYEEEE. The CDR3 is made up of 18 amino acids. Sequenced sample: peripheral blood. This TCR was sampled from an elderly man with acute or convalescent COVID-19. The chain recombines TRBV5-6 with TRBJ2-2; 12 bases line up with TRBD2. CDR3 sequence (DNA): TGTGCCAGCAGCTTTCTAGCGGGAGGGCCAAGAACGACCGGGGAGCTGTTTTTT. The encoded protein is CASSFLAGGPRTTGELFF.